The 20 T cell receptor beta chains presented below share a single source sample, sequenced in a study of blood T cell repertoires in COVID-19. TCRdb's table, derived via immunoSEQ multiplex PCR, lists solely in-frame clones and lacks some. The table has around 270,000 clones, more than 85% seen once. What was sequenced was peripheral blood. The receptor source for this set is a young adult with COVID-19, enrolled during active disease.

This chain connects TRBV11-1 to TRBJ2-7; tentative D call: TRBD1 (5 bases). V lost 5 bases to trimming and J lost 2 bases, with 16 bases between them. Per germline, CDR1 SGHAT and CDR2 FQDESV (reference sequence). CDR3 length equals 15 residues. The CDR3 loop is CASSDQGNLAYEQYF. CDR3 nucleotide sequence: TGTGCCAGCAGCGATCAGGGTAACCTTGCCTACGAGCAGTACTTC.

V gene TRBV2 combines with J gene TRBJ2-7; D is possibly TRBD1 (5 bases). Per germline, CDR1 SNHLY and CDR2 FYNNEI. The V end lost 4 bases, the J end lost 5 bases, and 9 bases lay between the germline ends. The CDR3 has 12 residues. The CDR3 spells CASSAQGNEQYF. The CDR3, as DNA: TGTGCCAGCAGTGCCCAGGGCAACGAGCAGTACTTC.

This rearrangement joins TRBV29-1 to TRBJ2-3, with 7 bases matching TRBD2. CDR3 length: 12 residues. J lost 2 bases, V lost 7 bases, and 3 bases had no gene match. The germline V gene encodes CDR1 SQVTM and CDR2 ANQGSEA. CDR3 coding DNA: TGCAGCGGGGAGGGCTTCACAGATACGCAGTATTTT. Translating it yields CSGEGFTDTQYF.

Concerning this clone itself: This CDR3 is also generated by other DNA sequences in the sample. The chain is built from TRBV5-4 and TRBJ2-2; D gene unclear. CDR1 and CDR2 (germline): SGHNT, YYREEE (reference sequence). CDR3 length: 12 residues. V shed 4 bases and J shed 5 bases, with 6 bases lying between them. CDR3 in amino acids: CASSPLTGELFF. DNA of the CDR3: TGTGCCAGCAGCCCCCTTACCGGGGAGCTGTTTTTT.

J is TRBJ1-2 and V is TRBV27, with TRBD1 matching 8 bases. Germline assignment: CDR1 MNHEY and CDR2 SMNVEV (reference sequence). V was clipped by 5 bases and J by 2 bases; unmatched bases: 1. The CDR3 is 13 residues long. Written as DNA, the CDR3 is TGTGCCAGCAGTCGACAGGGGAACTATGGCTACACCTTC. Its protein product is CASSRQGNYGYTF.

This clone was counted between two and nine times. This sequence joins TRBV5-1 and TRBJ1-1; maybe TRBD1 (5 bases). The germline CDR1 and CDR2 sequences are SGHRS and YFSETQ. The V end was cut by 4 bases, the J end by 1 base, with 17 bases between. The CDR3 spans 16 residues. The CDR3, as DNA: TGCGCCAGCAGCGGAGGGACCGGAGGGTGGAACACTGAAGCTTTCTTT. This sequence encodes CASSGGTGGWNTEAFF.

The chain joins TRBV14 to TRBJ2-1, with no clear D. This CDR3 is 15 amino acids long. CDR1 and CDR2 from the germline V gene are SGHDN and FVKESK. The V end lost 0 bases, the J end lost 0 bases, and 6 bases lay between the germline ends. CDR3 sequence reads: CASSQDPSSYNEQFF. The CDR3 bases are TGTGCCAGCAGCCAAGACCCCAGCTCCTACAATGAGCAGTTCTTC.

The chain recombines TRBV28 with TRBJ1-2, with TRBD1 identical over 9 bases. V gave up 3 bases and J gave up 7 bases; unmatched junction bases: 9. The CDR3 loop spans 15 amino acids. CDR1 and CDR2 (germline): MDHEN, SYDVKM. CDR3 in DNA: TGTGCCAGCAGTTTTGATATACAGGGGGCGGCTGGCTACACCTTC. Amino acids: CASSFDIQGAAGYTF.

J is TRBJ2-1 and V is TRBV3-1 (or the pseudogene TRBV3-2); 10 bases map to TRBD2. The trim removed 1 base at V and 8 bases at J, leaving 5 bases unmatched. CDR3 length equals 15 residues. Germline loops: CDR1 LGHDT, CDR2 YNNKEL (reference sequence). Written as DNA, the CDR3 is TGTGCCAGCAGCCAAGTAGCGGGAGGAAACGATGAGCAGTTCTTC. Protein product: CASSQVAGGNDEQFF.

This chain joins TRBV27 and TRBJ1-2; D unresolved. CDR1 MNHEY and CDR2 SMNVEV come from the germline V gene (reference sequence). Trimming cost V 5 bases and J 4 bases, with 23 bases left between them. The CDR3 is 17 amino acids. The CDR3 is CASSEKGWKSVSYGYTF. In DNA, the CDR3 is TGTGCCAGCAGTGAGAAAGGATGGAAAAGCGTTAGCTATGGCTACACCTTC.

This sequence joins TRBV2 and TRBJ2-1, with no clear D. V lost 8 bases, J lost 0 bases, and 11 bases lay in between. From germline, CDR1 is SNHLY and CDR2 FYNNEI. This CDR3 is 14 amino acids long. The CDR3 region is CASRLLSSYNEQFF. In DNA form, the CDR3 reads TGTGCCAGCCGCCTCCTTAGCTCCTACAATGAGCAGTTCTTC.

The chain employs TRBV6-5 and TRBJ2-7, with a weak D call TRBD2 (6 bases). The germline V gene encodes CDR1 MNHEY and CDR2 SVGAGI. V was cut by 5 bases and J by 2 bases, with 16 bases left in between. The CDR3 runs 15 residues. The CDR3 here is CASSTTGTPPYEQYF. The CDR3, as DNA: TGTGCCAGCAGTACTACCGGGACTCCACCCTACGAGCAGTACTTC.

The chain carries TRBV10-3 and TRBJ2-1, with 13 bases identical to TRBD2. Per the germline V gene, CDR1 is ENHRY and CDR2 is SYGVKD. Trimming at V came to 6 bases and at J to 2 bases, leaving 1 base not matched to a gene. The CDR3 loop spans 15 amino acids. In DNA form, the CDR3 reads TGTGCCATCAGCGGGACTAGCGGGACCTACAATGAGCAGTTCTTC. This sequence encodes CAISGTSGTYNEQFF.

The genes are TRBV4-3 and TRBJ1-1; D not certain. Germline assignment: CDR1 LGHNA and CDR2 YSLEER. This CDR3 contains 13 residues. V was pared by 0 bases and J by 5 bases, with 7 bases between. The CDR3 bases are TGCGCCAGCAGCCAAGACAGTTGGACTGAAGCTTTCTTT. Amino acid sequence: CASSQDSWTEAFF.

This chain uses TRBV5-1 with TRBJ1-6; tentatively, D is TRBD1 (6 bases). The CDR3 totals 15 residues. Germline values: CDR1 SGHRS, CDR2 YFSETQ. Trimming removed 0 bases from V and 7 bases from J, with 11 bases in between. CDR3 in amino acids: CASSLALTGNSPLHF. In DNA form, the CDR3 reads TGCGCCAGCAGCTTGGCCCTAACAGGGAATTCACCCCTCCACTTT. Full variable domain (missing parts from reference TRBV5-1 and TRBJ1-6): KAGVTQTPRYLIKTRGQQVTLSCSPISGHRSVSWYQQTPGQGLQFLFEYFSETQRNKGNFPGRFSGRQFSNSRSEMNVSTLELGDSALYLCASSLALTGNSPLHFGNGTRLTVT.

The chain employs TRBV3-1 (or the pseudogene TRBV3-2) and TRBJ2-5; D is perhaps TRBD2 (6 bases). This CDR3 spans 15 amino acids. V lost 2 bases, J lost 3 bases, and 13 bases lay in between. Germline V CDR1 and CDR2: LGHDT, YNNKEL (reference sequence). This CDR3 reads CASSQRELIKETQYF. CDR3 nucleotide sequence: TGTGCCAGCAGCCAACGGGAGTTAATTAAAGAGACCCAGTACTTC.

The gene calls are TRBV3-1 (or the pseudogene TRBV3-2) and TRBJ1-6, with D uncertain. Trimming took 0 bases from V and 4 from J, leaving 13 bases between them. Germline assignment: CDR1 LGHDT and CDR2 YNNKEL (reference sequence). The CDR3 has 17 amino acids. CDR3 sequence: CASSQDALGRYNSPLHF. The CDR3 region has the DNA TGTGCCAGCAGCCAAGATGCCCTTGGGAGATATAATTCACCCCTCCACTTT.

V gene TRBV5-1 combines with J gene TRBJ2-3, with D tentatively TRBD2 (7 bases). Per the germline V gene, CDR1 is SGHRS and CDR2 is YFSETQ. There are 15 residues in the CDR3. Trimming left V 4 bases short and J 7 bases short, with 19 bases between. CDR3 bases: TGCGCCAGCAGCCCCTACCCGGGGGGCGGGTATACGCAGTATTTT. As protein: CASSPYPGGGYTQYF.

The chain recombines TRBV19 with TRBJ2-7; 9 nucleotides match TRBD2. V trimming: 4 bases; J trimming: 4 bases; junction bases outside the gene matches: 8. Per germline, CDR1 LNHDA and CDR2 SQIVND (reference sequence). CDR3 length equals 15 residues. The CDR3 protein is CASSRSAGGGYEQYF. CDR3 coding DNA: TGTGCCAGTAGTAGAAGCGCGGGAGGGGGGTACGAGCAGTACTTC.

The gene calls are TRBV5-8 and TRBJ1-4, with 7 nucleotides matching TRBD1. The V gene end was trimmed by 4 bases and the J gene end by 3 bases; junction bases not matched to a gene: 15. The V gene's germline CDR1 is SGHTS and CDR2 YDEGEE. The CDR3 consists of 18 residues. The DNA of the CDR3 is TGTGCCAGCAGCCTGGTTGTGGCAGGGGGTAAATCTAATGAAAAACTGTTTTTT. This encodes CASSLVVAGGKSNEKLFF.